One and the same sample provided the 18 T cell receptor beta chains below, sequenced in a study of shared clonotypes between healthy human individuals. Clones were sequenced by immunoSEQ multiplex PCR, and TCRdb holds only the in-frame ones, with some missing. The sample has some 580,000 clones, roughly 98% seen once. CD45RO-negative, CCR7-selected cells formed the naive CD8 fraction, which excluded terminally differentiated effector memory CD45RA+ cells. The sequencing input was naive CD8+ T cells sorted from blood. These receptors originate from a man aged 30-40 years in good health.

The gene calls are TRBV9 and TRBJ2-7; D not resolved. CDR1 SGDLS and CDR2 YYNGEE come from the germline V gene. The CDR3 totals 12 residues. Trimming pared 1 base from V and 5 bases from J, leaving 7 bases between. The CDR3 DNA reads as TGTGCCAGCAGCGTATATGAGGACGAGCAGTACTTC. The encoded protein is CASSVYEDEQYF.

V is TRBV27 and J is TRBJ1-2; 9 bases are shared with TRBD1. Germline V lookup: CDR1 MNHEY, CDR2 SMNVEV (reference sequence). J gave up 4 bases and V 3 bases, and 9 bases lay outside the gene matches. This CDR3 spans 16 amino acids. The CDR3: CASSLGGQGPSYGYTF. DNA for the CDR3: TGTGCCAGCAGTTTGGGCGGACAGGGGCCCTCCTATGGCTACACCTTC.

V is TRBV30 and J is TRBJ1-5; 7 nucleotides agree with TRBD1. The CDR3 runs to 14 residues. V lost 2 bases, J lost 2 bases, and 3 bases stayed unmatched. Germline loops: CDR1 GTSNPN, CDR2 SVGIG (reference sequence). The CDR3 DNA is TGTGCCTGGAGTCACGGACAGGGCAATCAGCCCCAGCATTTT. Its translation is CAWSHGQGNQPQHF.

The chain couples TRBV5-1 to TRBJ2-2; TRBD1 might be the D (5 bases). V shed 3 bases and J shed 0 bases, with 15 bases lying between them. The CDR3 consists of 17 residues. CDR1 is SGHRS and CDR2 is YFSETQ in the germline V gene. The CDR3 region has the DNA TGCGCCAGCAGCTCAGAACCGAACAGGCCGAACACCGGGGAGCTGTTTTTT. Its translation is CASSSEPNRPNTGELFF.

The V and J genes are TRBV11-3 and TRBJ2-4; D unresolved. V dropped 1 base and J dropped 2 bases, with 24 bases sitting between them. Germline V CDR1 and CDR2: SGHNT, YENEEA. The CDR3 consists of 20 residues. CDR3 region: CASSLVFPPWRTITKNIQYF. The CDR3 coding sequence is TGTGCCAGCAGCTTAGTTTTCCCTCCCTGGAGAACGATAACCAAAAACATTCAGTACTTC.

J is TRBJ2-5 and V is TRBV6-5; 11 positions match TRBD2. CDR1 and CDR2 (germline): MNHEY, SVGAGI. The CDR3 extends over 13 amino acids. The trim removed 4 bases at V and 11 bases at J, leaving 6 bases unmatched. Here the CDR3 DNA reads TGTGCCAGCAGTTGGGGGACTAGCGGCCATCAGTACTTC. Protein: CASSWGTSGHQYF.

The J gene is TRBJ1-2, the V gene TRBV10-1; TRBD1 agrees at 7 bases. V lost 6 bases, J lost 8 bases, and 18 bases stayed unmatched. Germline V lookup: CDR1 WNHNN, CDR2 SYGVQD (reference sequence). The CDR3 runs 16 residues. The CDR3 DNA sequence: TGCGCCAGCAGCCCGGGACAGCGAGTTGGGTCCGGCGGCTACACCTTC. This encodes CASSPGQRVGSGGYTF.

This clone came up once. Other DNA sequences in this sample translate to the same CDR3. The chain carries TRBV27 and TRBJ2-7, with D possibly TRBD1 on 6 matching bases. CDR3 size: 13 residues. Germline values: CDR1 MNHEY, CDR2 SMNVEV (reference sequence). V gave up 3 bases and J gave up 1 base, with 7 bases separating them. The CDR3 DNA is TGTGCCAGCAGTTTGACAGGTTCCTACGAGCAGTACTTC. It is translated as CASSLTGSYEQYF.

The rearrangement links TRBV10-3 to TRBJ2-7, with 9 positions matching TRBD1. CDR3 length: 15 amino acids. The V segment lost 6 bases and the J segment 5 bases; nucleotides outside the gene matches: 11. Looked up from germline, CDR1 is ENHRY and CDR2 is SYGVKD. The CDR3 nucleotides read TGTGCCATCAGGGAACCCGGGACAGGGTATGACGAGCAGTACTTC. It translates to CAIREPGTGYDEQYF.

This CDR3 reads CASSLAAGGYNEQFF. As DNA, the CDR3 is TGTGCCAGCAGCTTAGCAGCGGGAGGCTACAATGAGCAGTTCTTC. The chain links TRBV11-2 to TRBJ2-1; TRBD2 aligns across 9 bases. CDR3 length: 15 residues. Looked up from germline, CDR1 is SGHAT and CDR2 is FQNNGV. V shed 1 base and J 3 bases; nucleotides not matched to a gene: 1.

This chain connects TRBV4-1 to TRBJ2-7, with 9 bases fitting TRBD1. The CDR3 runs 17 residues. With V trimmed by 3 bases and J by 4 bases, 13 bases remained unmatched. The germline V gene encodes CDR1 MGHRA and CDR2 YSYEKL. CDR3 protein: CASSQINSGQGEYEQYF. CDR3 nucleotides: TGCGCCAGCAGCCAGATCAACTCGGGACAGGGAGAGTACGAGCAGTACTTC.

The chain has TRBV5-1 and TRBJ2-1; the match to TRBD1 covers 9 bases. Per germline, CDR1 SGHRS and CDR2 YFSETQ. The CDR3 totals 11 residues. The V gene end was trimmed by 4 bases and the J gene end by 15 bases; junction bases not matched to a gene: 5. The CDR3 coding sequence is TGCGCCAGCAGCGACGGGACAGGGCTGTTCTTC. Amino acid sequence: CASSDGTGLFF. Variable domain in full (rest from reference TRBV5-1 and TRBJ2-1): KAGVTQTPRYLIKTRGQQVTLSCSPISGHRSVSWYQQTPGQGLQFLFEYFSETQRNKGNFPGRFSGRQFSNSRSEMNVSTLELGDSALYLCASSDGTGLFFGPGTRLTVL.

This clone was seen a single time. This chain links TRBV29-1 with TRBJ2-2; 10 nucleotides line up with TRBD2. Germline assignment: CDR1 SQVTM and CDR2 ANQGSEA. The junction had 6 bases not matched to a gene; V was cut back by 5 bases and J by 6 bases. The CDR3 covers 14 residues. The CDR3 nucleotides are TGCAGCGTTCCAGCGGGAGGGCGAGCCGGGGAGCTGTTTTTT. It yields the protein CSVPAGGRAGELFF.

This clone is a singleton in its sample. CDR3 nucleotides: TGTGCCAGCTCACCTCCAGCGGGGTACGAGCAGTACTTC. Translating it yields CASSPPAGYEQYF. The chain has TRBV18 and TRBJ2-7, with 7 nucleotides matching TRBD2. CDR1 and CDR2 from the germline V gene are KGHSH and LQKENI. The ends lost 3 bases at V and 4 bases at J; junction bases unmatched: 3. This CDR3 is 13 amino acids long.

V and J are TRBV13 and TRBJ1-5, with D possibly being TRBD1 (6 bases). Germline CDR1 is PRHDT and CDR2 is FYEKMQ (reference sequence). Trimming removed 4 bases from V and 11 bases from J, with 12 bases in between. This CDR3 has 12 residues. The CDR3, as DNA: TGTGCCAGCAGCTCCAGGGGCCAGTCCCAGCATTTT. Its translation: CASSSRGQSQHF.

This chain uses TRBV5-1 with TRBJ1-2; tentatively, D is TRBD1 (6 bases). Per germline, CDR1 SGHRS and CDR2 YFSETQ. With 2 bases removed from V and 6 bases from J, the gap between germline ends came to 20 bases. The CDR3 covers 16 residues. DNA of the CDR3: TGCGCCAGCAGCTTAACTGCGACAGGTACCAGGGATGGCTACACCTTC. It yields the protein CASSLTATGTRDGYTF.

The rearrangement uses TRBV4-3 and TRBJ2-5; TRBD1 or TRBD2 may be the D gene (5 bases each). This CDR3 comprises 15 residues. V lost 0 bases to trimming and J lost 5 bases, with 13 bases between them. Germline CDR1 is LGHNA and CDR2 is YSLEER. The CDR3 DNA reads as TGCGCCAGCAGCCAAGATCGAGGGGCAAGCGAGACCCAGTACTTC. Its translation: CASSQDRGASETQYF.

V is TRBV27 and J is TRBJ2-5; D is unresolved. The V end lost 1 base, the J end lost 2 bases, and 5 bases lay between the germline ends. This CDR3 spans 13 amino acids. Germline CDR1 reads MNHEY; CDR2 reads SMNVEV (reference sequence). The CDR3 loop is CASSLYRQETQYF. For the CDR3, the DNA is TGTGCCAGCAGTTTATACCGTCAAGAGACCCAGTACTTC.